The 9 T cell receptor beta chains below come from one sample, sequenced in a study of cytomegalovirus exposure and HLA in healthy donors. PCR amplification relied on 60 Vbeta primers (plus 13 Jbeta primers). TCRdb keeps only in-frame clones here, not all; method: immunoSEQ multiplex PCR. The repertoire holds 95,000 to 150,000 clones, with around 66% as singletons. Sequenced material: PBMCs. These receptors came from a man aged 18-30 years in good health and CMV-seronegative.

CDR3 sequence (DNA): TGTGCCACCAGCAGAGTTGACAGTTTCTATGGCTACACCTTC. This gives the protein CATSRVDSFYGYTF. The chain recombines TRBV15 with TRBJ1-2; possibly TRBD1 for D (5 bases). V lost 1 base and J 4 bases, leaving 10 bases between the germline ends. The CDR3 is 14 amino acids. Germline CDR1 and CDR2: LNHNV and YYDKDF (reference sequence).

The chain employs TRBV7-9 and TRBJ2-1, with 7 bases fitting TRBD2. The germline CDR1 and CDR2 sequences are SEHNR and FQNEAQ (reference sequence). The CDR3 contains 15 residues. J was trimmed by 7 bases and V by 5 bases; bases with no gene match: 11. In DNA form, the CDR3 reads TGTGCCAGCAGCCCGCGGGAGTCCGATTGGAATGAGCAGTTCTTC. This gives the protein CASSPRESDWNEQFF.

V and J are TRBV10-1 and TRBJ2-3; 13 nucleotides match TRBD2. Germline V gives CDR1 WNHNN, CDR2 SYGVQD (reference sequence). The CDR3 sequence is 16 residues long. V gave up 4 bases and J gave up 3 bases; unmatched junction bases: 4. CDR3 bases: TGCGCCAGCAGTGCCCTGACTAGCGGGGGGACAGATACGCAGTATTTT. Amino acids: CASSALTSGGTDTQYF.

The table lists this clone with a few counts. The chain is built from TRBV7-2 and TRBJ1-5; D is unresolved. The V end lost 1 base, the J end lost 1 base, and 8 bases lay between the germline ends. This CDR3 is built from 15 residues. CDR1 is SGHTA, CDR2 FQGNSA, per germline. Written as DNA, the CDR3 is TGTGCCAGCAGCTTAGGGAGGCCAAGCAATCAGCCCCAGCATTTT. Its protein product is CASSLGRPSNQPQHF.

V gene TRBV29-1 combines with J gene TRBJ2-1, with D possibly matching TRBD2 (6 bases). V was cut by 7 bases and J by 3 bases, with 13 bases left in between. CDR3 size: 13 residues. Germline CDR1 SQVTM, CDR2 ANQGSEA. CDR3 bases: TGCAGCGGAGCCGGGACTCGCTACAATGAGCAGTTCTTC. Translation: CSGAGTRYNEQFF.

This rearrangement joins TRBV7-2 to TRBJ2-1; 12 bases fit TRBD2. The CDR3 totals 15 residues. Germline CDR1 is SGHTA and CDR2 is FQGNSA. After removal of 5 bases from V and 10 bases from J, the junction contained 9 bases not matched to a gene. CDR3 protein: CASSPRPTSGGEQFF. CDR3 in DNA: TGTGCCAGCAGCCCCCGCCCCACTAGCGGGGGGGAGCAGTTCTTC.

The count of this clone is one. This rearrangement joins TRBV30 to TRBJ2-1, with D hard to call. Trimming cost V 2 bases and J 10 bases, with 12 bases left between them. Germline lookup yields CDR1 GTSNPN and CDR2 SVGIG (reference sequence). The CDR3 is 12 residues long. CDR3: CAWSTLGREQFF. The CDR3 bases are TGTGCCTGGAGTACCCTCGGTCGGGAGCAGTTCTTC.

The chain joins TRBV6-1 to TRBJ2-4; 7 bases line up with TRBD2. This CDR3 is built from 17 residues. The junction had 7 bases not matched to a gene; V was cut back by 2 bases and J by 0 bases. Germline-derived CDR1 and CDR2 are MNHNS and SASEGT. CDR3: CASSESTSRLAKNIQYF. The DNA for the CDR3 is TGTGCCAGCAGTGAATCGACTAGCAGACTAGCCAAAAACATTCAGTACTTC.

V usage is TRBV28 and J usage is TRBJ2-3, with D unresolved. The CDR3 totals 15 residues. CDR1 and CDR2 (germline): MDHEN, SYDVKM. Trimming cost V 2 bases and J 5 bases, with 14 bases left between them. The CDR3 nucleotides are TGTGCCAGCAGTTTAAGACAACCCGGTCTAGATACGCAGTATTTT. This translates into CASSLRQPGLDTQYF. The whole variable domain, filled in from reference TRBV28 and TRBJ2-3, reads DVKVTQSSRYLVKRTGEKVFLECVQDMDHENMFWYRQDPGLGLRLIYFSYDVKMKEKGDIPEGYSVSREKKERFSLILESASTNQTSMYLCASSLRQPGLDTQYFGPGTRLTVL.